The clone carrying this TCR beta chain occurred many times. Through Arm-PCR of CDR3 regions and iRepertoire HTBI primers, TCR beta libraries were built. TCRdb passed the multiplex PCR reads through MiXCR, listing each CDR3 protein once. The sample carries over 350,000 distinct CDR3 sequences, approximately 16% recorded once. CDR1 is MDHEN and CDR2 is SYDVKM in the germline V gene. Trimming cost V 6 bases and J 4 bases; bases outside gene matches: 10. The length of the CDR3 is 16 residues. The sample originates from a study of regulatory T cells in long-lasting Graves disease. Regarding time point: newly diagnosed GD, antithyroid drugs for less than 3 months. The TCR library used RNA extracted from PBMCs. In addition, the sample was reused for a study of T cells in Graves' hyperthyroidism and ophthalmopathy. Per that study: Each diagnosis drew on symptoms, thyroxine, TRAb, thyroid ultrasound and orbital computed tomography findings.

The clonotype comes from a woman in her 40s with Graves disease. Sequencing was performed on peripheral blood mononuclear cells (PBMCs), taken at new diagnosis, from a patient treated with antithyroid drugs. The J gene is TRBJ2-3, the V gene TRBV28; 10 bases match TRBD1. The CDR3 DNA reads TGTGCCAGCAGCCCCAGGGACAGGGGTATTTCAGATACGCAGTATTTT. Encoded protein: CASSPRDRGISDTQYF.